This T cell receptor (beta chain) was sequenced in a study of CD8 T cells in ankylosing spondylitis. This CDR3 spans 16 amino acids. Germline CDR1 is MDHEN and CDR2 is SYDVKM. Trimming at V came to 5 bases and at J to 5 bases, leaving 10 bases not matched to a gene. General study results and limits: Several highly homologous variants formed a TCR beta motif that appeared characteristic of ankylosing spondylitis blood.

TCRdb independently ran MiXCR on the 5' RACE reads; one entry per CDR3 protein. The data hold about 360,000 distinct CDR3 sequences, with 20% to 25% observed a single time. Details on this clonotype: The antigen is not known.

The chain joins TRBV28 to TRBJ2-2, with 8 bases fitting TRBD2. The sequenced sample consisted of blood, either unsorted or a sorted T cell fraction (not recorded which). This receptor was taken from a male donor with ankylosing spondylitis or in good health (not recorded which). This CDR3 reads CASSPGRGVGTGELFF. The CDR3 DNA sequence: TGTGCCAGCAGTCCCGGGAGGGGTGTAGGAACCGGGGAGCTGTTTTTT.